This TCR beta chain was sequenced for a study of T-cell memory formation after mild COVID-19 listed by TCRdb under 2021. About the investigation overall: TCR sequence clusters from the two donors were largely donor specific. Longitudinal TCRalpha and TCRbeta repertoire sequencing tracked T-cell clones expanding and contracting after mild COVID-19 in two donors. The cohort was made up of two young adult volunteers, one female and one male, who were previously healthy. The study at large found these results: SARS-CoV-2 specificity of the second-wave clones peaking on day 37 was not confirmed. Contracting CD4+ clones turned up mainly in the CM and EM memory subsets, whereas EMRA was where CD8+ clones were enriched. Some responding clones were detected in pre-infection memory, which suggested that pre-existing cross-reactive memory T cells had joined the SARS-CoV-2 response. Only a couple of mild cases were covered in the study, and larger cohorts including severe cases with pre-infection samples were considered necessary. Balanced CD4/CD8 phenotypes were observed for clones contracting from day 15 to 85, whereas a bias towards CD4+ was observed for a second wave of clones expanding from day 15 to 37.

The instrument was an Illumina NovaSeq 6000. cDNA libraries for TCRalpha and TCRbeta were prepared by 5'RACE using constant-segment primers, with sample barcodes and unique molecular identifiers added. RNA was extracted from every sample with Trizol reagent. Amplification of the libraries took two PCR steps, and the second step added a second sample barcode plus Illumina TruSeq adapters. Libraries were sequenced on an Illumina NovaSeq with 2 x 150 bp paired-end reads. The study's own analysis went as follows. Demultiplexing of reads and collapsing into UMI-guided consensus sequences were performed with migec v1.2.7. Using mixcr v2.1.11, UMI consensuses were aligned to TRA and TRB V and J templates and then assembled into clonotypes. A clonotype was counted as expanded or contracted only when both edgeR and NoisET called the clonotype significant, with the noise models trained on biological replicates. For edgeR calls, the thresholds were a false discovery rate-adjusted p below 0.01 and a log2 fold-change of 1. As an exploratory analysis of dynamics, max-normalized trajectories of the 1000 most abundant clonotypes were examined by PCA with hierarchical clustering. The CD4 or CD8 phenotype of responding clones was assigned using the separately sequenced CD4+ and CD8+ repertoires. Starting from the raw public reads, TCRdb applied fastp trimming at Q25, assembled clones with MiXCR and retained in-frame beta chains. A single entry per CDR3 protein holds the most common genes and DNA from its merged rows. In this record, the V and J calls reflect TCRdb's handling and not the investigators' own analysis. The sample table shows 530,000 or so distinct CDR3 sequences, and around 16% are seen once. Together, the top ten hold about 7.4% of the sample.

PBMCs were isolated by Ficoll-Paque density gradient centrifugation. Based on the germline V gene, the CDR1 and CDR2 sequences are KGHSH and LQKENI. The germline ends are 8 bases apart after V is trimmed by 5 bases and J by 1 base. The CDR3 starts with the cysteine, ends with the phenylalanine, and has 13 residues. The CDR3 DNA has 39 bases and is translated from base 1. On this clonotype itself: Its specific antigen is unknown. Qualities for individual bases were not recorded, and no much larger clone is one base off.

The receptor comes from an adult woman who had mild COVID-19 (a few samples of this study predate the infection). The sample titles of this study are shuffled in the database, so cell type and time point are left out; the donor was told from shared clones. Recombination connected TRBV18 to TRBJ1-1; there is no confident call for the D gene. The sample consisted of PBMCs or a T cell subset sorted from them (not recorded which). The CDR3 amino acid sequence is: CASSTDGNTEAFF. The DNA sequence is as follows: TGTGCCAGCTCAACAGACGGGAACACTGAAGCTTTCTTT.